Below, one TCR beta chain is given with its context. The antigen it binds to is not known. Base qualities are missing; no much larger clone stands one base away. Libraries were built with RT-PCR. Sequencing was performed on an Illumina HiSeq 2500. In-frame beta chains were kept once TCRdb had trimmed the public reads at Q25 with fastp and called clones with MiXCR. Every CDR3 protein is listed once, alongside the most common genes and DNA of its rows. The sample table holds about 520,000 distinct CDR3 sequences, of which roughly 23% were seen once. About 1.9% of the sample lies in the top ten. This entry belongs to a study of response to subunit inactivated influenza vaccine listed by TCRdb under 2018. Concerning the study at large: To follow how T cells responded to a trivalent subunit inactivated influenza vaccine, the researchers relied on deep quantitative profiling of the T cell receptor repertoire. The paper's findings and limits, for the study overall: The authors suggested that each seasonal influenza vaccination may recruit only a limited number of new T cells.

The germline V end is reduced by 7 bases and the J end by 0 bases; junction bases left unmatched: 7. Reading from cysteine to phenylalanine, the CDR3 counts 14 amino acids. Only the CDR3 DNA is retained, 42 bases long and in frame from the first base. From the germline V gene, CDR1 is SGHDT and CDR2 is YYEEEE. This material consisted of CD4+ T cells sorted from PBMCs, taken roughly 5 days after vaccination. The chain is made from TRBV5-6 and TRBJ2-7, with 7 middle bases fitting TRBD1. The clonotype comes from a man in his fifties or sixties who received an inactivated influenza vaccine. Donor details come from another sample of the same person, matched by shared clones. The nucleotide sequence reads TGTGCCAGCGGGTCGACAGGGAGCTCCTACGAGCAGTACTTC. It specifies CASGSTGSSYEQYF.